The clone carrying this T cell receptor (beta chain) has a count of ten or more. Its antigen is unknown. Participants comprised healthy donors of bone marrow. Primers for the PCR totalled 60 Vbeta and 13 Jbeta. The protocol was immunoSEQ multiplex PCR, while the TCRdb copy is restricted to in-frame clones and leaves out a portion. The repertoire has roughly 150,000 clones, around 70% of them found once; the top ten carry about 4.7%. Germline loops: CDR1 LNHNV, CDR2 YYDKDF (reference sequence). This CDR3 has 15 amino acids. With 5 bases removed from V and 1 base from J, the gap between germline ends came to 14 bases. This sample stems from a study of cytomegalovirus exposure and HLA in healthy donors. General study findings and limits: Presence/absence analyses took donor sequencing depth as roughly uniform. On later analysis, the bulk of CMV-associated TCR beta chains appeared to be HLA-restricted.

The rearrangement links TRBV15 to TRBJ1-1, with D possibly matching TRBD1 (5 bases). Sequencing was carried out using PBMCs. This clonotype was sampled from a man aged 18 to 35 in good health and CMV-seropositive. The CDR3 sequence is CATSGDRGPNTEAFF. The DNA for the CDR3 is TGTGCCACCAGCGGCGACAGAGGCCCGAACACTGAAGCTTTCTTT.